The rows below give T cell receptor beta chains drawn from one sample of a study of blood T cell repertoires in COVID-19. Using immunoSEQ multiplex PCR, the repertoire was profiled, and TCRdb retains in-frame clones only, with some absent. Among 300,000 to 350,000 clones, 90% were seen once, and the ten largest hold around 4.4%. Sample: PBMCs or T cells enriched from blood (not recorded which). Receptors originate from a woman between 18 and 29 years old with acute COVID-19. The CDR3 runs from the conserved cysteine through the conserved F or W. The order of the fields is J gene, D gene, V gene, clone size, CDR3 protein, CDR3 DNA. D genes are given only for firm matches. Size is stated for part of the rows, as once, few or many counts, or as a class when the clone is expanded.

J gene: TRBJ2-5
D gene: NA
V gene: TRBV11-2
clone size: NA
CDR3 protein: CASSFDSLETQYF
CDR3 DNA: TGTGCCAGCAGCTTTGACTCGTTAGAGACCCAGTACTTC

J gene: TRBJ1-1
D gene: NA
V gene: TRBV2
clone size: once
CDR3 protein: CASNSEGGTEAFF
CDR3 DNA: TGTGCCAGCAACTCAGAGGGAGGAACTGAAGCTTTCTTT

J gene: TRBJ1-2
D gene: TRBD1
V gene: TRBV27
clone size: few
CDR3 protein: CASSLTGKFGYTF
CDR3 DNA: TGTGCCAGCAGCCTGACAGGGAAGTTTGGCTACACCTTC

J gene: TRBJ2-2
D gene: TRBD2
V gene: TRBV18
clone size: NA
CDR3 protein: CASSPRNSGMSGELFF
CDR3 DNA: TGTGCCAGCTCACCACGAAATAGCGGGATGAGCGGGGAGCTGTTTTTT

J gene: TRBJ1-3
D gene: NA
V gene: TRBV7-9
clone size: NA
CDR3 protein: CASSLQAGNTIYF
CDR3 DNA: TGTGCCAGCAGCTTACAGGCTGGAAACACCATATATTTT

J gene: TRBJ1-6
D gene: TRBD1
V gene: TRBV11-2
clone size: NA
CDR3 protein: CASRTGTGDSPLHF
CDR3 DNA: TGTGCCAGCAGAACCGGGACAGGGGATTCACCCCTCCACTTT

J gene: TRBJ2-2
D gene: NA
V gene: TRBV27
clone size: NA
CDR3 protein: CASSFLNTGELFF
CDR3 DNA: TGTGCCAGCAGTTTTCTCAACACCGGGGAGCTGTTTTTT

J gene: TRBJ1-4
D gene: TRBD1
V gene: TRBV13
clone size: NA
CDR3 protein: CASSAPTGGKEKLFF
CDR3 DNA: TGTGCCAGCAGCGCCCCGACAGGGGGCAAAGAAAAACTGTTTTTT

J gene: TRBJ2-3
D gene: TRBD2
V gene: TRBV6-4
clone size: NA
CDR3 protein: CASSDSLAGDTDTQYF
CDR3 DNA: TGTGCCAGCAGTGACTCGCTAGCGGGAGACACAGATACGCAGTATTTT

J gene: TRBJ2-4
D gene: NA
V gene: TRBV3-1/TRBV3-2
clone size: NA
CDR3 protein: CASSQRDTQKNIQYF
CDR3 DNA: TGTGCCAGCAGCCAAAGGGACACTCAAAAAAACATTCAGTACTTC

J gene: TRBJ1-5
D gene: TRBD1
V gene: TRBV5-6
clone size: NA
CDR3 protein: CASSATGGGQPQHF
CDR3 DNA: TGTGCCAGCAGCGCAACAGGGGGCGGTCAGCCCCAGCATTTT

J gene: TRBJ2-7
D gene: TRBD1
V gene: TRBV5-1
clone size: NA
CDR3 protein: CASSAGTGGSYEQYF
CDR3 DNA: TGCGCCAGCAGCGCGGGGACAGGGGGCAGCTACGAGCAGTACTTC

J gene: TRBJ1-5
D gene: NA
V gene: TRBV11-1
clone size: few
CDR3 protein: CASSLGGNSNQPQHF
CDR3 DNA: TGTGCCAGCAGCTTAGGAGGGAACAGCAATCAGCCCCAGCATTTT

J gene: TRBJ1-2
D gene: TRBD1
V gene: TRBV7-3
clone size: NA
CDR3 protein: CASSFDRGLGGYTF
CDR3 DNA: TGTGCCAGCAGCTTCGACAGGGGGCTGGGTGGCTACACCTTC

J gene: TRBJ1-5
D gene: NA
V gene: TRBV18
clone size: NA
CDR3 protein: CASSPQQDSSNQPQHF
CDR3 DNA: TGTGCCAGCTCACCCCAACAGGACAGCAGCAATCAGCCCCAGCATTTT

J gene: TRBJ1-2
D gene: TRBD1
V gene: TRBV7-9
clone size: NA
CDR3 protein: CASSPGQDYGYTF
CDR3 DNA: TGTGCCAGCAGCCCGGGACAGGACTATGGCTACACCTTC

J gene: TRBJ1-2
D gene: TRBD1
V gene: TRBV18
clone size: NA
CDR3 protein: CASSPREGGEGYTF
CDR3 DNA: TGTGCCAGCTCACCTCGGGAAGGGGGCGAAGGCTACACCTTC

J gene: TRBJ1-1
D gene: NA
V gene: TRBV28
clone size: NA
CDR3 protein: CAILKGTEAFF
CDR3 DNA: TGTGCCATTCTTAAGGGGACTGAAGCTTTCTTT

J gene: TRBJ1-6
D gene: TRBD1
V gene: TRBV28
clone size: NA
CDR3 protein: CASSGQGASSSPLHF
CDR3 DNA: TGTGCCAGCAGCGGACAGGGGGCCTCCTCTTCACCCCTCCACTTT

J gene: TRBJ2-3
D gene: TRBD2
V gene: TRBV7-9
clone size: NA
CDR3 protein: CASSLFGLAGEGLTQYF
CDR3 DNA: TGTGCCAGCAGCTTATTCGGACTAGCGGGTGAAGGCTTAACGCAGTATTTT

J gene: TRBJ2-5
D gene: TRBD2
V gene: TRBV10-1
clone size: NA
CDR3 protein: CASSEVAGDYGTQYF
CDR3 DNA: TGCGCCAGCAGTGAAGTAGCGGGAGATTACGGGACCCAGTACTTC

J gene: TRBJ2-7
D gene: NA
V gene: TRBV28
clone size: NA
CDR3 protein: CASSVLGAPSYEQYF
CDR3 DNA: TGTGCCAGCAGCGTCCTTGGGGCCCCTTCCTACGAGCAGTACTTC

J gene: TRBJ2-7
D gene: TRBD2
V gene: TRBV7-2
clone size: NA
CDR3 protein: CASSLGPSGADYEQYF
CDR3 DNA: TGTGCCAGCAGCTTAGGCCCTAGCGGAGCCGACTACGAGCAGTACTTC

J gene: TRBJ2-7
D gene: TRBD2
V gene: TRBV28
clone size: NA
CDR3 protein: CASRGSGWSSYEQYF
CDR3 DNA: TGTGCCAGCAGGGGTAGCGGGTGGAGCTCCTACGAGCAGTACTTC

J gene: TRBJ1-3
D gene: NA
V gene: TRBV7-3
clone size: NA
CDR3 protein: CASSLRTRSFNSGNTIYF
CDR3 DNA: TGTGCCAGCAGCCTCCGGACACGGTCCTTCAACTCTGGAAACACCATATATTTT

J gene: TRBJ2-4
D gene: TRBD2
V gene: TRBV19
clone size: NA
CDR3 protein: CASSLVGTSGNIQYF
CDR3 DNA: TGTGCCAGTAGTCTTGTCGGGACTAGCGGAAACATTCAGTACTTC

J gene: TRBJ2-7
D gene: TRBD2
V gene: TRBV27
clone size: NA
CDR3 protein: CASSFSGSSYEQYF
CDR3 DNA: TGTGCCAGCAGTTTTAGCGGGAGCTCCTACGAGCAGTACTTC

J gene: TRBJ2-7
D gene: NA
V gene: TRBV4-2
clone size: NA
CDR3 protein: CASSRSGTDSEQYF
CDR3 DNA: TGTGCCAGCAGCCGTTCCGGGACTGACTCCGAGCAGTACTTC

J gene: TRBJ1-2
D gene: TRBD1
V gene: TRBV18
clone size: NA
CDR3 protein: CASSNQGQGIYGYTF
CDR3 DNA: TGTGCCAGCTCTAACCAGGGACAGGGGATCTATGGCTACACCTTC

J gene: TRBJ1-4
D gene: NA
V gene: TRBV28
clone size: NA
CDR3 protein: CASSSAQRGEKLFF
CDR3 DNA: TGTGCCAGCAGTTCAGCCCAACGGGGTGAAAAACTGTTTTTT

J gene: TRBJ1-2
D gene: NA
V gene: TRBV29-1
clone size: NA
CDR3 protein: CSGSQGGGYTF
CDR3 DNA: TGCAGCGGCTCTCAGGGAGGAGGCTACACCTTC

J gene: TRBJ2-2
D gene: NA
V gene: TRBV18
clone size: NA
CDR3 protein: CASSLGQRNTGELFF
CDR3 DNA: TGTGCCAGCTCACTTGGACAGAGGAACACCGGGGAGCTGTTTTTT

J gene: TRBJ2-7
D gene: NA
V gene: TRBV7-9
clone size: NA
CDR3 protein: CASSLAQINEQYF
CDR3 DNA: TGTGCCAGCAGCTTAGCACAGATCAACGAGCAGTACTTC